These 19 T cell receptor beta chains share one sample of origin, sequenced in a study of a mutant IDH1 vaccine in newly diagnosed glioma. The assay was immunoSEQ multiplex PCR, and TCRdb's table has in-frame clones only and misses some. The top ten clones hold 3.2% of a sample with about 54,000 clones, roughly 87% of them seen once. No antigen has been assigned to these receptors. Time point given: week 47, end of study. What each vaccine dose contained was 300 ug of mutant IDH1 20-mer peptide, accompanied by topical imiquimod. Sequenced here: PBMCs, sampled from a glioma patient whose treatment included an IDH1 peptide vaccine. The receptors shown here come from a woman in her fifties or sixties with glioma.

The chain uses TRBV28 and TRBJ1-1, with TRBD1 matching over 7 bases. Germline lookup yields CDR1 MDHEN and CDR2 SYDVKM. CDR3 size: 13 residues. V dropped 5 bases and J dropped 4; count of bases not matched to a gene: 4. The CDR3 DNA reads as TGTGCCAGCAGTGTCCAGGGGGGCACTGAAGCTTTCTTT. Translation: CASSVQGGTEAFF.

The rearrangement uses TRBV19 and TRBJ2-2; the match to TRBD1 covers 8 bases. V shed 9 bases, J shed 5 bases, and the junction held 17 bases outside the gene matches. The CDR3 extends over 17 amino acids. Per germline, CDR1 LNHDA and CDR2 SQIVND (reference sequence). Here the CDR3 DNA reads TGTGCCAGCATGACAGGGGTTGAAGGGTACGGTACCGGGGAGCTGTTTTTT. This sequence encodes CASMTGVEGYGTGELFF. Drawing the rest from reference TRBV19 and TRBJ2-2, the complete variable domain is DGGITQSPKYLFRKEGQNVTLSCEQNLNHDAMYWYRQDPGQGLRLIYYSQIVNDFQKGDIAEGYSVSREKKESFPLTVTSAQKNPTAFYLCASMTGVEGYGTGELFFGEGSRLTVL.

The chain links TRBV7-6 to TRBJ1-1; D ambiguous. The V gene lost 4 bases and the J gene lost 4 bases, with 16 bases spanning the gap. Per the germline V gene, CDR1 is SGHVS and CDR2 is FNYEAQ. The CDR3 covers 15 residues. CDR3 DNA sequence: TGTGCCAGCAGCTCTCAAGGAGGTACTTCCACTGAAGCTTTCTTT. As protein: CASSSQGGTSTEAFF.

The sample holds a few counts of this clone. CDR3 residues: CSGQGGGYGYTF. Here the CDR3 DNA reads TGCAGCGGCCAGGGAGGAGGCTATGGCTACACCTTC. The V and J genes are TRBV29-1 and TRBJ1-2; possible D gene TRBD1, 5 bases. The CDR3 totals 12 residues. Per the germline V gene, CDR1 is SQVTM and CDR2 is ANQGSEA. Trimming stripped 7 bases from V and 4 bases from J, with 13 bases between.

This clone came up once. The chain uses TRBV9 and TRBJ1-2, with a possible D match to TRBD1 (5 bases). CDR1 and CDR2 from the germline V gene are SGDLS and YYNGEE. V lost 0 bases and J lost 7, with 19 bases in between. The length of the CDR3 is 16 residues. The CDR3 DNA reads TGTGCCAGCAGCGTAGGGGGGGGTGGAGCTGACCCTGGCTACACCTTC. This sequence encodes CASSVGGGGADPGYTF.

The V and J genes are TRBV6-5 and TRBJ2-1; perhaps D is TRBD1 or TRBD2 (5 bases each). The length of the CDR3 is 14 residues. CDR1 MNHEY and CDR2 SVGAGI come from the germline V gene. Trimming left V 0 bases short and J 8 bases short, with 11 bases between. CDR3 in DNA: TGTGCCAGCAGTTACTCTTCGGGGCACGATGAGCAGTTCTTC. Its translation: CASSYSSGHDEQFF.

The chain combines TRBV6-5 with TRBJ2-7, with TRBD2 matching 11 bases. The germline V gene has CDR1 MNHEY and CDR2 SVGAGI. V shed 4 bases, J shed 3 bases, and the junction held 8 bases outside the gene matches. The CDR3 extends over 16 amino acids. In DNA form, the CDR3 reads TGTGCCAGCAGTTCGCTCACTAGCGGGGGTCTCTACGAGCAGTACTTC. It encodes CASSSLTSGGLYEQYF.

V usage is TRBV15 and J usage is TRBJ2-1; no reliable D call. Per the germline V gene, CDR1 is LNHNV and CDR2 is YYDKDF (reference sequence). The length of the CDR3 is 15 residues. V lost 0 bases and J lost 3, with 9 bases in between. CDR3 DNA sequence: TGTGCCACCAGCAGAGATGGTAGAATCTACAATGAGCAGTTCTTC. It yields the protein CATSRDGRIYNEQFF. Full variable domain (missing parts from reference TRBV15 and TRBJ2-1): DAMVIQNPRYQVTQFGKPVTLSCSQTLNHNVMYWYQQKSSQAPKLLFHYYDKDFNNEADTPDNFQSRRPNTSFCFLDIRSPGLGDTAMYLCATSRDGRIYNEQFFGPGTRLTVL.

CDR3 region: CASSIGRTGNEKLFF. The CDR3 DNA follows: TGTGCCAGTAGTATAGGTAGGACAGGGAATGAAAAACTGTTTTTT. The genes are TRBV19 and TRBJ1-4; 8 nucleotides align to TRBD1. Germline CDR1 is LNHDA and CDR2 is SQIVND (reference sequence). With V trimmed by 1 base and J by 5 bases, 3 bases remained unmatched. This CDR3 is built from 15 residues.

This clone appeared a single time. The J gene is TRBJ1-2, the V gene TRBV19, with 7 bases fitting TRBD1. The CDR3 spans 15 residues. J lost 8 bases, V lost 3 bases, and 12 bases had no gene match. Germline V gene lookup returns CDR1 LNHDA and CDR2 SQIVND (reference sequence). For the CDR3, the DNA is TGTGCCAGTAGTATCTCGGGGAGGACAGGATTAGGCTACACCTTC. Translating gives CASSISGRTGLGYTF.

In its sample, this clone was seen a few times. This rearrangement joins TRBV28 to TRBJ2-5; 8 bases are shared with TRBD1. In germline, CDR1 is MDHEN, CDR2 SYDVKM. The CDR3 length is 16 residues. V lost 5 bases to trimming and J lost 4 bases; unmatched junction nucleotides: 12. The CDR3 DNA is TGTGCCAGCAGTCCGATAGACAGGGGAAGGTTAGAGACCCAGTACTTC. Translating it yields CASSPIDRGRLETQYF.

This clone was detected only once. The chain links TRBV29-1 to TRBJ2-7; weak D call: TRBD2 (6 bases). The V end lost 7 bases, the J end lost 4 bases, and 17 bases lay between the germline ends. This CDR3 has 13 amino acids. Looked up from germline, CDR1 is SQVTM and CDR2 is ANQGSEA. Here the CDR3 DNA reads TGCAGCGCAACCGGGACTGACAATTACGAGCAGTACTTC. Its protein is CSATGTDNYEQYF.

This clone was found a few times. The rearrangement uses TRBV4-3 and TRBJ1-1; the D is unclear. Trimming shortened V by 2 bases and J by 0 bases, and 10 bases separated the two germline ends. This CDR3 comprises 15 residues. The V gene's germline CDR1 is LGHNA and CDR2 YSLEER. The chain's CDR3 is CASSQIRSMNTEAFF. CDR3 in DNA: TGCGCCAGCAGCCAAATACGGTCTATGAACACTGAAGCTTTCTTT.

This clone occurred a few times. V usage is TRBV7-9 and J usage is TRBJ1-6; 9 nucleotides agree with TRBD1. With 4 bases clipped from V and 10 bases from J, the junction kept 5 bases outside the gene matches. CDR1 and CDR2 from the germline V gene are SEHNR and FQNEAQ (reference sequence). The CDR3 has 14 amino acids. The CDR3 loop reads CASSWGQGDSPLHF. The CDR3 DNA sequence: TGTGCCAGCAGCTGGGGACAGGGCGACTCACCCCTCCACTTT.

V is TRBV7-8 and J is TRBJ1-2, with 8 bases fitting TRBD1. Germline V gene data show CDR1 as SGHVS and CDR2 as FQNEAQ. The CDR3 covers 14 residues. Trimming took 5 bases from V and 7 from J; bases not matched to a gene: 9. The CDR3 is CASSAGQAEGGYTF. The CDR3 nucleotides read TGTGCCAGCAGCGCGGGACAGGCCGAGGGTGGCTACACCTTC. Using reference TRBV7-8 and TRBJ1-2 for the parts outside the CDR3, the full variable domain is GAGVSQSPRYKVAKRGQDVALRCDPISGHVSLFWYQQALGQGPEFLTYFQNEAQLDKSGLPSDRFFAERPEGSVSTLKIQRTQQEDSAVYLCASSAGQAEGGYTFGSGTRLTVV.

The gene calls are TRBV5-6 and TRBJ1-5; the match to TRBD1 covers 10 bases. Looked up from germline, CDR1 is SGHDT and CDR2 is YYEEEE. V shed 3 bases and J 1 base; nucleotides not matched to a gene: 4. This CDR3 is built from 16 residues. This CDR3 is CASSYWTGGSNQPQHF. In DNA, the CDR3 is TGTGCCAGCAGCTACTGGACAGGGGGAAGCAATCAGCCCCAGCATTTT.

The V and J genes are TRBV27 and TRBJ1-6; D ambiguous. The germline V gene has CDR1 MNHEY and CDR2 SMNVEV (reference sequence). Trimming removed 5 bases at V and 10 bases at J, with 15 bases between. The CDR3 covers 14 residues. As DNA, the CDR3 is TGTGCCAGCAGTGGAACACCGCCCGGATCACCCCTCCACTTT. Protein sequence: CASSGTPPGSPLHF.

The chain is built from TRBV7-2 and TRBJ2-3; no clear D. This CDR3 contains 13 residues. Per germline, CDR1 SGHTA and CDR2 FQGNSA. V lost 6 bases and J 1 base, leaving 8 bases between the germline ends. CDR3: CASRPPGTDTQYF. The DNA for the CDR3 is TGTGCCAGCAGGCCCCCGGGCACAGATACGCAGTATTTT.

The chain carries TRBV5-4 and TRBJ1-2; 7 nucleotides align to TRBD1. Per germline, CDR1 SGHNT and CDR2 YYREEE (reference sequence). The CDR3 totals 15 residues. V was pared by 0 bases and J by 9 bases, with 11 bases of the junction left unmatched. CDR3 DNA: TGTGCCAGCAGCTTGGTGCCTAAGGGGGCGCCCAGCTACACCTTC. Translated: CASSLVPKGAPSYTF. The variable domain in full, completed from reference TRBV5-4 and TRBJ1-2, reads ETGVTQSPTHLIKTRGQQVTLRCSSQSGHNTVSWYQQALGQGPQFIFQYYREEENGRGNFPPRFSGLQFPNYSSELNVNALELDDSALYLCASSLVPKGAPSYTFGSGTRLTVV.